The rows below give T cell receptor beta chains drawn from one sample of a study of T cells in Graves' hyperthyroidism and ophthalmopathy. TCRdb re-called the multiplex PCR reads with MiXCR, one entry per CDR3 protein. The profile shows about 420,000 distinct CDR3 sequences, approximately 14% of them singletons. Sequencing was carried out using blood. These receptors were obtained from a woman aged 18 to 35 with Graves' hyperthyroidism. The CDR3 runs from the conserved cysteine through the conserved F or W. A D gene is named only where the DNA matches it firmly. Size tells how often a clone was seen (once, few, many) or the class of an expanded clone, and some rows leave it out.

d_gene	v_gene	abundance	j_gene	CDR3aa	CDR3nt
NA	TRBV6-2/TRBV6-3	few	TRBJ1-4	CASSYSSASGIIRREKLFF	TGTGCCAGCAGTTACTCGTCGGCGTCAGGGATCATCCGACGGGAAAAACTGTTTTTT
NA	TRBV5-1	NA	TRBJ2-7	CASSPGSYYEQYF	TGCGCCAGCAGCCCTGGGTCTTACTACGAGCAGTACTTC
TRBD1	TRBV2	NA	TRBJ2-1	CASSATGINEQFF	TGTGCCAGCAGTGCGACAGGGATCAATGAGCAGTTCTTC
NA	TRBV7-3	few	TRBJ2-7	CASSLSREHEQYF	TGTGCCAGCAGCTTAAGTAGGGAACACGAGCAGTACTTC
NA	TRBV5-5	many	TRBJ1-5	CATSPRGSNQPQHF	TGTGCCACCAGCCCCCGGGGGAGCAATCAGCCCCAGCATTTT
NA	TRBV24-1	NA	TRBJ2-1	CATSDGSSDYNEQFF	TGTGCCACCAGTGATGGGAGTAGCGACTACAATGAGCAGTTCTTC
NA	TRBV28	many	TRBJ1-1	CATRNRENTEAFF	TGTGCCACCCGTAACAGGGAGAACACTGAAGCTTTCTTT
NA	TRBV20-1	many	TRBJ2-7	CSARDLSSYEQYF	TGCAGTGCTAGAGATCTCTCCTCCTACGAGCAGTACTTC
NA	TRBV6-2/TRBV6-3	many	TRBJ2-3	CASRKLSTDTQYF	TGTGCCAGCCGGAAGCTCAGCACAGATACGCAGTATTTT
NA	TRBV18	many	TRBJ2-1	CASSLPGLKLNEQFF	TGTGCCAGCTCACTGCCGGGACTGAAACTCAATGAGCAGTTCTTC
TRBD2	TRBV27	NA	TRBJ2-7	CASSFRSGRPYEQYF	TGTGCCAGCAGTTTCCGTAGCGGGAGACCCTACGAGCAGTACTTC
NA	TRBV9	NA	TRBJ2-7	CASSPLISEVYEQYF	TGTGCCAGCAGCCCTCTGATATCTGAGGTTTACGAGCAGTACTTC
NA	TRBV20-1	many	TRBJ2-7	CSATPGGTDEQYF	TGCAGTGCTACGCCAGGGGGGACGGACGAGCAGTACTTC
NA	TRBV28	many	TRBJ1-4	CASSLGLGGLDEKLFF	TGTGCCAGCAGTCTTGGCTTGGGGGGCTTAGATGAAAAACTGTTTTTT
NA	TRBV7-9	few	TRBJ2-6	CASSLGAFSGHSGANVLTF	TGTGCCAGCAGCTTAGGGGCTTTCTCAGGACACTCTGGGGCCAACGTCCTGACTTTC
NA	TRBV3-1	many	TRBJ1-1	CASSYRGDLNTEAFF	TGTGCCAGCAGCTACCGAGGCGATTTGAACACTGAAGCTTTCTTT
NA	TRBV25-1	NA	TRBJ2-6	CASSERSSGANVLTF	TGTGCCAGCAGTGAAAGGAGCTCTGGGGCCAACGTCCTGACTTTC
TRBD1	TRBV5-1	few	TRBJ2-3	CASSLGDRATDTQYF	TGCGCCAGCAGCTTGGGGGACAGGGCCACAGATACGCAGTATTTT
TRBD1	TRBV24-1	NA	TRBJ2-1	CATSEGTGYYNEQFF	TGTGCCACCAGTGAAGGGACAGGCTACTACAATGAGCAGTTCTTC
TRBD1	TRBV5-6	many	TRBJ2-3	CASSVGQGATDTQYF	TGTGCCAGCAGCGTCGGACAGGGGGCCACAGATACGCAGTATTTT
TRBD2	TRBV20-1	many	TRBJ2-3	CSAQTSGNADTQYF	TGCAGTGCCCAGACTAGCGGGAATGCAGATACGCAGTATTTT
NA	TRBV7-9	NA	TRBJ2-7	CASSSLRSGEQYF	TGTGCCAGCAGCTCGTTGCGGTCTGGCGAGCAGTACTTC
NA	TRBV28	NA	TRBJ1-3	CASSLPPVSGNTIYF	TGTGCCAGCAGTTTACCCCCGGTCTCTGGAAACACCATATATTTT
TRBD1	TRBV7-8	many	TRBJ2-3	CASSTRPGQGPFTDTQYF	TGTGCCAGCAGCACGCGACCGGGACAGGGGCCATTCACAGATACGCAGTATTTT
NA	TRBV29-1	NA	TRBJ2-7	CSVKDVAYEQYF	TGCAGCGTTAAGGACGTAGCCTACGAGCAGTACTTC
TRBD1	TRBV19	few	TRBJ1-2	CASSSPIGTGAYGYTF	TGTGCCAGTAGTTCACCTATCGGGACAGGAGCCTATGGCTACACCTTC
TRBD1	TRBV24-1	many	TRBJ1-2	CATSDSRTGGYGYTF	TGTGCCACCAGTGACTCTCGGACAGGGGGCTATGGCTACACCTTC
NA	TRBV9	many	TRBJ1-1	CASSVAPRANTEAFF	TGTGCCAGCAGCGTAGCTCCCAGGGCGAACACTGAAGCTTTCTTT
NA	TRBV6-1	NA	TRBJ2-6	CASSRRAGSGANVLTF	TGTGCCAGCAGTCGCCGAGCCGGCTCTGGGGCCAACGTCCTGACCTTC
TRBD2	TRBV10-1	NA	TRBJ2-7	CASSPARGGVREQYF	TGCGCCAGCAGCCCCGCGCGGGGGGGGGTGAGAGAGCAGTACTTC
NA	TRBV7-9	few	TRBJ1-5	CASSQTGPKWNQPQHF	TGTGCCAGCAGCCAGACAGGCCCGAAGTGGAATCAGCCCCAGCATTTT